The 7 T cell receptor beta chains listed next were all sequenced from one sample in a study of blood T cell repertoires in COVID-19. Generated by immunoSEQ multiplex PCR, the TCRdb table keeps only in-frame clones and is missing some. The sample has fewer than 350,000 clones, 70% to 90% seen once. Sequencing was carried out using PBMCs or T cells enriched from blood (not recorded which). The receptors derive from a woman between 40 and 55 years old with acute COVID-19.

About this clone: Germline is not matched at one junction end, which may reflect a read error. This rearrangement joins TRBV7-7 to TRBJ2-3; TRBD2 aligns across 12 bases. Germline CDR1 and CDR2: SSHAT and FNYEAQ (reference sequence). This CDR3 region has 15 residues. The CDR3 protein is CASSLGTSGTDTQYF. The DNA for the CDR3 is TGTGCTAGCAGCTTAGGGACTAGCGGGACAGATACGCAGTATTTT.

This clone was counted only a few times. The V call is TRBV6-5, the J call TRBJ1-4; TRBD1 is a possible D gene (5 bases). The CDR3 has 12 residues. V was pared by 6 bases and J by 8 bases, with 10 bases between. Germline values: CDR1 MNHEY, CDR2 SVGAGI. The CDR3 nucleotides read TGTGCCAGCAGCCCAGGGAGGGAAAAACTGTTTTTT. This codes for CASSPGREKLFF.

The chain has TRBV4-2 and TRBJ1-5, with TRBD1 matching over 8 bases. With V trimmed by 4 bases and J by 1 base, 3 bases remained unmatched. Germline CDR1 and CDR2: LGHNA and YNFKEQ. This CDR3 is built from 15 residues. The CDR3 region has the DNA TGTGCCAGCAGCCGGTGGACAGGGAGCAATCAGCCCCAGCATTTT. Amino acids: CASSRWTGSNQPQHF.

The chain couples TRBV29-1 to TRBJ1-2; weak D call: TRBD1 (5 bases). The CDR3 totals 11 residues. The V gene's germline CDR1 is SQVTM and CDR2 ANQGSEA. Trimming left V 5 bases short and J 8 bases short, with 12 bases between. CDR3 amino acids: CSVWDLDGYTF. The CDR3 DNA reads as TGCAGCGTTTGGGACTTGGACGGCTACACCTTC.

The rearrangement joins TRBV3-1 (or the pseudogene TRBV3-2) to TRBJ2-7, with D tentatively TRBD2 (6 bases). Trimming removed 2 bases from V and 1 base from J, with 9 bases in between. The length of the CDR3 is 14 residues. Germline CDR1 LGHDT, CDR2 YNNKEL (reference sequence). The CDR3 nucleotides are TGTGCCAGCAGCCAACATGGGAGGTCCTACGAGCAGTACTTC. Protein product: CASSQHGRSYEQYF.

The rearrangement links TRBV10-3 to TRBJ2-3; 9 nucleotides agree with TRBD1. Trimming took 11 bases from V and 3 from J; bases not matched to a gene: 6. This CDR3 has 13 residues. Germline V gene data show CDR1 as ENHRY and CDR2 as SYGVKD. The CDR3 sequence is CAVLGQGTDTQYF. For the CDR3, the DNA is TGTGCCGTTTTGGGACAGGGTACAGATACGCAGTATTTT.

J is TRBJ2-5 and V is TRBV25-1, with 8 bases fitting TRBD1. There are 17 residues in the CDR3. The V gene's germline CDR1 is MGHDK and CDR2 SYGVNS. V lost 3 bases to trimming and J lost 5 bases; unmatched junction nucleotides: 14. The DNA of the CDR3 is TGTGCCAGCAGTGACCTCAAACCAGGACAGGGTGGGGAGACCCAGTACTTC. Translated, it gives CASSDLKPGQGGETQYF.